Listed below are T cell receptor beta chains from one sample, sequenced in a study of siplizumab effects on memory and regulatory T cells. Clones were sequenced by immunoSEQ multiplex PCR, and TCRdb holds only the in-frame ones, with some missing. Found here are 95,000 to 100,000 clones, about nine tenths of them singletons; the top ten hold around 13%. The sample consisted of non-Treg CD4+ T cells sorted from blood. These receptors were taken from a human donor in good health. Each CDR3 is given with its conserved first and last residue. D genes are given only for firm matches. Only part of the rows carry a size: once, few, many, or a class if the clone is expanded.

>NA|TRBV6-5|TRBJ2-2|TRBD1
TGTGCCAGCAGTTACCAGGGGGACGTCGGGGAGCTGTTTTTT
CASSYQGDVGELFF
>NA|TRBV19|TRBJ1-4|TRBD1
TGTGCCAGTAGAATGCAGGGGGTTGAAAAACTGTTTTTT
CASRMQGVEKLFF
>NA|TRBV18|TRBJ2-6|NA
TGTGCCAGCTCACCACTATATGGTCAGGGCCCCTCTGGGGCCAACGTCCTGACTTTC
CASSPLYGQGPSGANVLTF
>NA|TRBV2|TRBJ1-5|NA
TGTGCCAGCAGTGACAGGGGTGTGAGCAATCAGCCCCAGCATTTT
CASSDRGVSNQPQHF
>NA|TRBV18|TRBJ1-1|NA
TGTGCCAGCTCACCGCGGGATCTTGGTGGGTACACTGAAGCTTTCTTT
CASSPRDLGGYTEAFF
>NA|TRBV2|TRBJ2-2|NA
TGTGCCAGCAGTACCCAATCGAACACCGGGGAGCTGTTTTTT
CASSTQSNTGELFF
>NA|TRBV27|TRBJ2-7|NA
TGTGCCAGCAGTTTAGGTAGCAATGTCCCTTTTTACGAGCAGTACTTC
CASSLGSNVPFYEQYF
>NA|TRBV18|TRBJ2-4|NA
TGTGCCAGCTCACCACCGGCAGGGAACATTCAGTACTTC
CASSPPAGNIQYF
>NA|TRBV7-9|TRBJ1-2|TRBD1
TGTGCCAGCAGCCAACTGACAGGGAGAGGCTACACCTTC
CASSQLTGRGYTF
>few|TRBV18|TRBJ1-1|NA
TGTGCCAGCTCACCGGACCAGGGGAAGGCTGAAGCTTTCTTT
CASSPDQGKAEAFF
>NA|TRBV6-1|TRBJ2-7|NA
TGTGCCAGCAACGACGGGGCGACCTACGAGCAGTACTTC
CASNDGATYEQYF
>NA|TRBV7-3|TRBJ1-1|NA
TGTGCCAGCAGCCGTGGACAAAACACTGAAGCTTTCTTT
CASSRGQNTEAFF
>NA|TRBV5-1|TRBJ1-6|NA
TGCGCCAGCAGCTTGGACAGGGTGGAATCACCCCTCCACTTT
CASSLDRVESPLHF
>NA|TRBV14|TRBJ2-5|TRBD2
TGTGCCAGCTCTACGGGAGGGGGACAAGAGACCCAGTACTTC
CASSTGGGQETQYF
>NA|TRBV18|TRBJ1-5|NA
TGTGCCAGCTCACCACGGGCAGGGGTCAATCAGCCCCAGCATTTT
CASSPRAGVNQPQHF
>once|TRBV9|TRBJ1-5|NA
TGTGCCAGCAGCGTAGGGGCAGGTCCCAATCAGCCCCAGCATTTT
CASSVGAGPNQPQHF
>NA|TRBV19|TRBJ1-2|NA
TGTGCCAGTAGTATGGAGGGCCTCTATGGCTACACCTTC
CASSMEGLYGYTF
>NA|TRBV5-5|TRBJ2-5|NA
TGTGCCAGCAGCCGACCGGGACTCGGCCAAGAGACCCAGTACTTC
CASSRPGLGQETQYF
>NA|TRBV6-5|TRBJ1-4|NA
TGTGCCAGCAGCCTCGGACTGCGATCAAGAAAACTGTTTTTT
CASSLGLRSRKLFF
>NA|TRBV19|TRBJ1-5|NA
TGTGCCAGTAGTATTAGCAGAAGCAATCAGCCCCAGCATTTT
CASSISRSNQPQHF
>NA|TRBV7-3|TRBJ2-3|TRBD2
TGTGCCAGCAGCTTAAGCGGGAGGGCCCGAGGAGATACGCAGTATTTT
CASSLSGRARGDTQYF
>NA|TRBV5-1|TRBJ2-5|TRBD2
TGCGCCAGCAGCAAATATAGCGGGAGCGGAGAGACCCAGTACTTC
CASSKYSGSGETQYF
>NA|TRBV30|TRBJ2-1|TRBD2
TGTGCCGGTCAGCGGGAGTTAACCTACAATGAGCAGTTCTTC
CAGQRELTYNEQFF
>NA|TRBV6-6|TRBJ1-6|NA
TGTGCCAGCAGTTACAGTGTTAGGGATTCACCCCTCCACTTT
CASSYSVRDSPLHF
>NA|TRBV12-5|TRBJ2-6|TRBD2
TGTGCTAGTGGTAGCCCTTCGGGGGGGTCGGGCTCTGGGGCCAACGTCCTGACTTTC
CASGSPSGGSGSGANVLTF
>few|TRBV9|TRBJ2-3|TRBD2
TGTGCCAGCACGACTCTAGCGGGCGAACGCACAGATACGCAGTATTTT
CASTTLAGERTDTQYF
>NA|TRBV28|TRBJ2-3|TRBD2
TGTGCCAGCAGTCCAGCGGGGGAGCCGCAGTATTTT
CASSPAGEPQYF
>NA|TRBV19|TRBJ1-2|NA
TGTGCCAGTACGAGGCTGACCCCTTCCTATGGCTACACCTTC
CASTRLTPSYGYTF
>NA|TRBV27|TRBJ2-5|NA
TGTGCCAGCAGTCCCAGGACAGAAGAGACCCAGTACTTC
CASSPRTEETQYF
>NA|TRBV9|TRBJ2-3|NA
TGTGCCAGCAGCGTAGACTCCGGGGATACGCAGTATTTT
CASSVDSGDTQYF
>NA|TRBV28|TRBJ1-3|TRBD1
TGTGCCAGCCCGACAGGGGACGGAAACACCATATATTTT
CASPTGDGNTIYF
>NA|TRBV4-1|TRBJ2-3|TRBD2
TGCGCCAGCAGCCAATTCAGACTAGCGGGAGCCCTGGCGGGCACAGATACGCAGTATTTT
CASSQFRLAGALAGTDTQYF
>NA|TRBV11-3|TRBJ2-1|TRBD2
TGTGCCAGCAGCTTACTAGCGGGAGGGCCAAATGAGCAGTTCTTC
CASSLLAGGPNEQFF
>NA|TRBV19|TRBJ1-2|NA
TGTGCCAGTAGAGGCACCTATGGCTACACCTTC
CASRGTYGYTF
>NA|TRBV28|TRBJ2-4|NA
TGTGCCAGCAGGCACGGACACTCCATTCAGTACTTC
CASRHGHSIQYF
>NA|TRBV5-1|TRBJ2-1|TRBD2
TGCGCCAGCAGCTTGTTGGCTAGCGGGGTCAATGAGCAGTTCTTC
CASSLLASGVNEQFF
>few|TRBV19|TRBJ1-1|TRBD1
TGTGCCAGTAGTTCCCCTTGGCAGGGGGGGAACACTGAAGCTTTCTTT
CASSSPWQGGNTEAFF
>NA|TRBV19|TRBJ1-2|NA
TGTGCCAGTACCTCACCAGGACGGGCGGGTGGCTACACCTTC
CASTSPGRAGGYTF
>NA|TRBV7-9|TRBJ2-1|TRBD2
TGTGCCAGCAGGCCCCCCGGCGGGAGGTCTTACAATGAGCAGTTCTTC
CASRPPGGRSYNEQFF
>NA|TRBV30|TRBJ2-7|TRBD1
TGTGCCTGGAGTGTGTCGAGGACAGGGTACGAGCAGTACTTC
CAWSVSRTGYEQYF
>once|TRBV14|TRBJ1-1|NA
TGTGCCAGCAGCCAAGTCCTGGGAGGGGCCGTCACTGAAGCTTTCTTT
CASSQVLGGAVTEAFF